The T cell receptor beta chain described here comes from a study of PD-1 blockade in classical Hodgkin lymphoma. Notes on the study in general: A reduction in baseline TCR diversity was reportedly seen in newly diagnosed patients relative to healthy donors. CD4+ TCR diversity, unlike CD8+, climbed significantly by C4D1.

Assay used: immunoSEQ multiplex PCR; TCRdb lists only in-frame clones, some missing. The repertoire holds approximately 160,000 clones, with 78% as singletons. Relapses following autologous stem cell transplantation were seen in all patients, with brentuximab vedotin exposure varying. Concerning this clone itself: Antigen: not known.

The clonotype comes from a human donor with classical Hodgkin lymphoma. The material sequenced was peripheral blood mononuclear cells (PBMCs), taken before the second cycle of nivolumab.

As DNA, the CDR3 is TGTGCCAGCAACGACGGTCCCCTGGGGTACGAGCAGTACTTC. Translation gives CASNDGPLGYEQYF. This sequence joins TRBV2 and TRBJ2-7; D gene uncertain. The germline CDR1 and CDR2 sequences are SNHLY and FYNNEI. V was shortened by 7 bases and J by 4 bases, with 17 bases between the two germline ends. The CDR3 totals 14 residues.